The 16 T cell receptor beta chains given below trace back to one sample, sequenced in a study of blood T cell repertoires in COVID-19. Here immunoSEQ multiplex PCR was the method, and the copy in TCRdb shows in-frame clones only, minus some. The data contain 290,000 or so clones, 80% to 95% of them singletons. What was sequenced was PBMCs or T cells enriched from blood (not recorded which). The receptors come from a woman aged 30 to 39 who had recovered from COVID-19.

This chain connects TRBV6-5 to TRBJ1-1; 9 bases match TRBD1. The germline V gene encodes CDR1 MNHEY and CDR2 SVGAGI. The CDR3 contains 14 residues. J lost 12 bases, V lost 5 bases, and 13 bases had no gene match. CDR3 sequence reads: CASSPTGGHSGSFF. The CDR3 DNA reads TGTGCCAGCAGTCCTACAGGGGGCCATTCCGGGTCTTTCTTT.

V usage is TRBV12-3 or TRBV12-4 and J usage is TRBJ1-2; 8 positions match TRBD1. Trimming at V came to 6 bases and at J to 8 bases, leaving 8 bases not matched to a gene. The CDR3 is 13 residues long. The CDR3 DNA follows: TGTGCCAGCAGCTCGGACAGGGTAGGCGGCTACACCTTC. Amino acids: CASSSDRVGGYTF.

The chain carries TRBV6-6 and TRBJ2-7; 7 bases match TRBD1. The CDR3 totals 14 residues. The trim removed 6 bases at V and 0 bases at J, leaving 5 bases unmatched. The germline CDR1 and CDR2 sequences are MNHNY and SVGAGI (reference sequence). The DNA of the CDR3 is TGTGCCAGCAGGGGACAGCCCCTCTCCTACGAGCAGTACTTC. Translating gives CASRGQPLSYEQYF.

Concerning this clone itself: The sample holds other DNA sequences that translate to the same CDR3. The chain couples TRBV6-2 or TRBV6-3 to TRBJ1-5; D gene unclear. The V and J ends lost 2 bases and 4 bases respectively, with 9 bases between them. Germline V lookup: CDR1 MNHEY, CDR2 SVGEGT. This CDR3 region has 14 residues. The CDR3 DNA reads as TGTGCCAGCAGTTACGCAGGTGGTAATCAGCCCCAGCATTTT. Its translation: CASSYAGGNQPQHF.

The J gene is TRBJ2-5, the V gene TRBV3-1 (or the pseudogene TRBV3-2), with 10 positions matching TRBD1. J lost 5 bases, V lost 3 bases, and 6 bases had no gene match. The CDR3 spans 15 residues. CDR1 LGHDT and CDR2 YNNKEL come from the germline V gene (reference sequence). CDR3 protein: CASSQTGGVRETQYF. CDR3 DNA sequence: TGTGCCAGCAGCCAGACAGGGGGCGTTCGGGAGACCCAGTACTTC.

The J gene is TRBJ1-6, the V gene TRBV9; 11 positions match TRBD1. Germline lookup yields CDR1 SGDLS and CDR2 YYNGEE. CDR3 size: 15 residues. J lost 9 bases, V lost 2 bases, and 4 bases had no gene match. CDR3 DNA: TGTGCCAGCAGCGTTAGGGACAGGGGGAGTTCACCCCTCCACTTT. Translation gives CASSVRDRGSSPLHF.

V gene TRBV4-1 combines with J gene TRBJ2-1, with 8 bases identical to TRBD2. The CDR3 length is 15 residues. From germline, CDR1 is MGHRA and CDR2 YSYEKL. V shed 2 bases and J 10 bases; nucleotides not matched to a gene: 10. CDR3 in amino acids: CASSQTGTSGWEQFF. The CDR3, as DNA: TGCGCCAGCAGCCAAACCGGGACTAGTGGTTGGGAGCAGTTCTTC.

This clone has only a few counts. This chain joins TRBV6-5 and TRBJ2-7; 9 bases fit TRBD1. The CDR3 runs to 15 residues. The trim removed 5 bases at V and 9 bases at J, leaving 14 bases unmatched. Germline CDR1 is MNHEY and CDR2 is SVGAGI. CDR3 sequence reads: CASSRKPGQGMGQYF. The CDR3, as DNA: TGTGCCAGCAGTAGAAAACCGGGACAGGGAATGGGGCAGTACTTC.

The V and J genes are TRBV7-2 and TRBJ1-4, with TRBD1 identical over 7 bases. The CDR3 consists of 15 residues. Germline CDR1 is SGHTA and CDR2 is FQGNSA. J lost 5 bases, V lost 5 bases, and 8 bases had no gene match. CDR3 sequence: CASSGRQGPNEKLFF. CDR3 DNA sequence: TGTGCCAGCAGCGGTCGACAGGGTCCGAATGAAAAACTGTTTTTT.

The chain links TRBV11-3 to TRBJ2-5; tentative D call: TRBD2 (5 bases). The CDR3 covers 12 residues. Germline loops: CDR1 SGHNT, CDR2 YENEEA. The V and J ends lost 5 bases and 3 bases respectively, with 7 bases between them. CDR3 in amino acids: CASSPGEETQYF. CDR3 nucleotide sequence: TGTGCCAGCAGCCCCGGGGAAGAGACCCAGTACTTC.

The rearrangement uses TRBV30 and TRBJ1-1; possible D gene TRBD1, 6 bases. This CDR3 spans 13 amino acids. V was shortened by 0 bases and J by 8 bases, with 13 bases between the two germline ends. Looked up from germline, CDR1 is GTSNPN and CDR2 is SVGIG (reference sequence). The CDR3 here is CAWSVREGTEAFF. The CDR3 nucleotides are TGTGCCTGGAGTGTAAGGGAGGGGACAGAAGCTTTCTTT.

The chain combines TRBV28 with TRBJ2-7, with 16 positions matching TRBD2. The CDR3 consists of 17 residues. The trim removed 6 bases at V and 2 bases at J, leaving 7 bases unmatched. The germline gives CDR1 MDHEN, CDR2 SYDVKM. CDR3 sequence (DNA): TGTGCCAGCAGACGGGGACTAGCGGGAGGGAAACCCTACGAGCAGTACTTC. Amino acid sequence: CASRRGLAGGKPYEQYF.

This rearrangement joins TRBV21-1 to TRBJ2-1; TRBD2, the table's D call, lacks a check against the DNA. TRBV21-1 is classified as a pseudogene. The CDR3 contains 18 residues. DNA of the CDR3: TGTGCCAGCAGCAAAGGGATAATAGCGGTAAAACCCTACAATGAGCAGTTCTTC. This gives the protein CASSKGIIAVKPYNEQFF.

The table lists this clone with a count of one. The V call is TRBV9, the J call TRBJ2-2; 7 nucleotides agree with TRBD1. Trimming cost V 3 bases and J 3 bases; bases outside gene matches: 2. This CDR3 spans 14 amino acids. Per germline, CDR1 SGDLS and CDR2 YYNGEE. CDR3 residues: CASSATGHTGELFF. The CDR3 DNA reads TGTGCCAGCAGCGCGACAGGGCACACCGGGGAGCTGTTTTTT.

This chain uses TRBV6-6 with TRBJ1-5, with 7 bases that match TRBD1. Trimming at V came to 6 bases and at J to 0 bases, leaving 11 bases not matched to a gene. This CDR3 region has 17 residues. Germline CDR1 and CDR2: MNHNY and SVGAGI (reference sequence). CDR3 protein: CASSRGGSTYSNQPQHF. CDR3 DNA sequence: TGTGCCAGCAGCCGAGGGGGCTCTACCTATAGCAATCAGCCCCAGCATTTT.

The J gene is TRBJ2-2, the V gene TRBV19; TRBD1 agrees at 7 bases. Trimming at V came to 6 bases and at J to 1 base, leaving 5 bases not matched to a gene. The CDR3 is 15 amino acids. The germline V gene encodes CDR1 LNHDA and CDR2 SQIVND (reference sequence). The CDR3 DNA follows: TGTGCCAGTAGCCAAGGACAGGTGAACACCGGGGAGCTGTTTTTT. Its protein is CASSQGQVNTGELFF.